The rows below give T cell receptor beta chains drawn from one sample of a study of T cells after yellow fever vaccination. TCRdb reanalysed the 5' RACE reads using MiXCR and keeps one entry per CDR3 protein. The table includes under 550,000 distinct CDR3 sequences, just over 20% detected once. Sequencing used PBMCs, obtained approximately 22 days after the first yellow fever vaccination. These receptor sequences come from a man younger than 35 who received the YFV17D yellow fever vaccine. Both conserved end residues are part of each CDR3. A D gene is named only where the DNA matches it firmly. For some rows the clone size is stated as once, few or many, or as a class when expanded; others skip it.

d_call j_call v_call clone_size cdr3_nt cdr3_aa
- TRBJ1-1 TRBV15 few TGTGCCACCAGCAGAGCAACGGCAGGCGGGTTCACTGAAGCTTTCTTT CATSRATAGGFTEAFF
- TRBJ1-5 TRBV12-3/TRBV12-4 few TGTGCCAGCAGCCCCGGAATCGATCAGCCCCAGCATTTT CASSPGIDQPQHF
- TRBJ2-5 TRBV7-9 - TGTGCCAGCAGCTTAGAAACCAGGGAGACCCAGTACTTC CASSLETRETQYF
- TRBJ1-2 TRBV29-1 - TGCAGCGTTGATGTTGGCAGCTACTATGGCTACACCTTC CSVDVGSYYGYTF
- TRBJ2-6 TRBV12-3/TRBV12-4 - TGTGCCAGCAGTTTCCAGGGGTCGGCCAACGTCCTGACTTTC CASSFQGSANVLTF
TRBD2 TRBJ2-7 TRBV9 few TGTGCCAGCAGCGTAGGGAGACTAGCGGACGAGCAGTACTTC CASSVGRLADEQYF
TRBD2 TRBJ2-2 TRBV6-5 - TGTGCCAGCAGTTACTCGTCGGCAAGCGGGGGTACCGGGGAGCTGTTTTTT CASSYSSASGGTGELFF
- TRBJ1-4 TRBV28 few TGTGCCAGCAGTTTACCGGGGGCCGGGGCTAATGAAAAACTGTTTTTT CASSLPGAGANEKLFF
TRBD2 TRBJ2-2 TRBV5-1 - TGCGCCAGCAGCTTGGCCCTAGGACTAGGGAACACCGGGGAGCTGTTTTTT CASSLALGLGNTGELFF
- TRBJ2-1 TRBV7-6 - TGTGCCAGCAGCTTAGTCGGAGGCAGGGTCATCTCCAATGAGCAGTTCTTC CASSLVGGRVISNEQFF
- TRBJ1-1 TRBV7-9 - TGTGCCAGCAGCTCAAATTTCCTCGGAAACACTGAAGCTTTCTTT CASSSNFLGNTEAFF
- TRBJ2-7 TRBV6-5 - TGTGCCAGCAGTTACTCCCCCCCGTACTCTCAGACAGCCTCCTACGAGCAGTACTTC CASSYSPPYSQTASYEQYF
TRBD2 TRBJ2-1 TRBV20-1 few TGCAGTGCCCCGGGACTAGCGGGATCCTACAATGAGCAGTTCTTC CSAPGLAGSYNEQFF
- TRBJ2-7 TRBV7-9 - TGTGCCAGCAGCTTATTGGGGGGAAGGACCTACGAGCAGTACTTC CASSLLGGRTYEQYF
- TRBJ2-2 TRBV3-1 - TGTGCCAGCAGCCCCCTTCCGGGGGCGAACACCGGGGAGCTGTTTTTT CASSPLPGANTGELFF
TRBD1 TRBJ1-5 TRBV18 once TGTGCCAGCTCCCCAGGGGGCCGCCAGCCCCAGCATTTT CASSPGGRQPQHF
TRBD1 TRBJ1-1 TRBV5-1 few TGCGCCAGCAGAGGACAGGGGATGAGCACTGAAGCTTTCTTT CASRGQGMSTEAFF
- TRBJ2-1 TRBV7-2 few TGTGCCAGCAGCCGTTTAGGTTACAATGAGCAGTTCTTC CASSRLGYNEQFF
TRBD2 TRBJ2-3 TRBV20-1 few TGCAGTGCTAGATTTGCGGGGGGCACAGATACGCAGTATTTT CSARFAGGTDTQYF
- TRBJ2-1 TRBV7-9 few TGTGCCAGCAGCGCTAACAATGAGCAGTTCTTC CASSANNEQFF
- TRBJ2-1 TRBV4-2 - TGTGCCAGCAGCCAAGAGTTTCAGCAGCGGATCAGCTCCTACAATGAGCAGTTCTTC CASSQEFQQRISSYNEQFF
- TRBJ2-1 TRBV7-2 - TGTGCCAGCAGCTTACCCTTGTCCGGCTACAATGAGCAGTTCTTC CASSLPLSGYNEQFF